Listed below are T cell receptor beta chains from one sample, sequenced in a study of T cell repertoires in cytomegalovirus infection. These receptors' targets are unknown. One entry per CDR3 protein results from TCRdb running MiXCR on the reads. Of about 310,000 distinct CDR3 sequences in the sample, roughly 25% were seen once. This specimen was cultured PBMCs, taken from culture after CMV antigen stimulation. These receptors were obtained from a human donor in good health (CMV status not recorded). Some clones in this sample may be carry-over from other donors' samples. CDR3s include the opening cysteine and the closing phenylalanine or tryptophan. D genes are given only for firm matches. Clone size is given for some rows only: seen once, a few or many times, or a class if the clone is expanded.

V	D	J	size	DNA	CDR3
TRBV6-2/TRBV6-3	.	TRBJ1-1	.	TGTGCCAGCAGTCGCTTTAGCACTGAAGCTTTCTTT	CASSRFSTEAFF
TRBV7-2	.	TRBJ1-1	many	TGTGCCGTTAGGACGGCGGCTTCCTTTGCTTGGAACACTGAAGCTTTCTTT	CAVRTAASFAWNTEAFF
TRBV7-2	TRBD2	TRBJ2-1	many	TGTGCCAGCAGCGAAGGAGCGGGAGGGCCGAGGAATGAGCAGTTCTTC	CASSEGAGGPRNEQFF
TRBV6-2/TRBV6-3	TRBD2	TRBJ2-1	.	TGTGCCACCAAGACGATAGGGTTAGCGGGGTTCTCCGATGAGCAGTTCTTC	CATKTIGLAGFSDEQFF
TRBV11-3	.	TRBJ2-1	.	TGTGCCAGCAGCTTCACGGACGCTCCCTACAATGAGCAGTTCTTC	CASSFTDAPYNEQFF
TRBV12-3/TRBV12-4	TRBD1	TRBJ1-3	few	TGTGCCAGCAGTTACAGGGGAAACTCTGGAAACACCATATATTTT	CASSYRGNSGNTIYF
TRBV27	TRBD2	TRBJ2-7	.	TGTGCCAGCAGTTTTTCCGGAGGGAGGGACTACGAGCAGTACTTC	CASSFSGGRDYEQYF
TRBV7-2	.	TRBJ2-7	many	TGTGCCAGCAGCTCGGGCAGGGGGGGCCTAGAGCAGTACTTC	CASSSGRGGLEQYF
TRBV7-2	.	TRBJ1-1	once	TGTGCCAGCAGCCAGCAGGCAAGCACTGAAGCTTTCTTT	CASSQQASTEAFF
TRBV4-1	.	TRBJ1-5	.	TGCGCCAGCAGCCAAGGTGCAGCCAGCAATCAGCCCCAGCATTTT	CASSQGAASNQPQHF
TRBV18	TRBD1	TRBJ2-2	.	TGTGCCAGCTCGCCCTACCGGGACAGGGGAGCCGGGGAGCTGTTTTTT	CASSPYRDRGAGELFF
TRBV12-3/TRBV12-4	.	TRBJ1-1	few	TGTGCCAGCAGCCCCCGGTTTGGGCAGGGGATAAACACTGAAGCTTTCTTT	CASSPRFGQGINTEAFF
TRBV7-3	.	TRBJ2-7	.	TGTGCCAGCAGCTTTCAAGGCGCTAGCTCCTACGAGCAGTACTTC	CASSFQGASSYEQYF
TRBV7-8	TRBD2	TRBJ2-1	few	TGTGCCAGCAGCGTGGGACTAGCTCGAAGTGGCAATGAGCAGTTCTTC	CASSVGLARSGNEQFF
TRBV7-2	.	TRBJ2-5	many	TGTGCCAGCAGCCCTCAGATGATCGAGACCCAGTACTTC	CASSPQMIETQYF
TRBV5-4	.	TRBJ1-1	.	TGTGCCAGCAGCTTTATAGACATGAACACTGAAGCTTTCTTT	CASSFIDMNTEAFF
TRBV5-8	.	TRBJ2-1	.	TGTGCCAGCAGACTGAAGGGGGGGCAGTTCTTC	CASRLKGGQFF
TRBV2	.	TRBJ1-6	few	TGTGCCAGCAGAGGCCCTGCTGCTAATTCACCCCTCCACTTT	CASRGPAANSPLHF
TRBV5-1	.	TRBJ1-1	.	TGCGCCAGCAGCCAGGTGGGGAACACTGAAGCTTTCTTT	CASSQVGNTEAFF
TRBV7-9	.	TRBJ2-1	many	TGTGCCAGCAGCTCTTTGGACCATTACAATGAGCAGTTCTTC	CASSSLDHYNEQFF
TRBV12-3/TRBV12-4	.	TRBJ1-1	many	TGTGCCAGCAGTTCCTCCGACAGTCTTGCTGGTGCTTTCTTT	CASSSSDSLAGAFF
TRBV7-6	TRBD2	TRBJ2-1	.	TGTGCCAGCAGCCCCCGGAACGGGAGGGGAAATGAGCAGTTCTTC	CASSPRNGRGNEQFF
TRBV7-2	.	TRBJ2-5	many	TGTGCCAGCAGCTTAGTCCCACGGCAAGAGACCCAGTACTTC	CASSLVPRQETQYF
TRBV10-3	TRBD1	TRBJ2-1	.	TGTGCCATCAGAAAGGGACAGGGGGCGAATGAGCAGTTCTTC	CAIRKGQGANEQFF
TRBV3-1	.	TRBJ1-2	.	TGTGCCAGCAGCCCACCCAAGACACCTATCTATGGCTACACCTTC	CASSPPKTPIYGYTF
TRBV19	TRBD2	TRBJ2-2	few	TGTGCCAGTGGACTAGCGGGAGATCTCGGGGAGCTGTTTTTT	CASGLAGDLGELFF
TRBV25-1	.	TRBJ1-1	.	TGTGCCAGCAGAGAACCGGGACGCAAAGCTTTCTTT	CASREPGRKAFF